What follows describes a single T cell receptor (beta chain). Its target is not known. This CDR3 has 18 amino acids. The V and J ends lost 5 bases and 2 bases, in that order; junction bases with no gene match: 9. Germline V gene lookup returns CDR1 SGHRS and CDR2 YFSETQ. Both 60 Vbeta primers and 13 Jbeta primers went into the PCR. Repertoires were generated with immunoSEQ multiplex PCR, while TCRdb's copy carries only in-frame clones and drops some. This listing includes just over 200,000 clones. The data were taken from a study of cytomegalovirus exposure and HLA in healthy donors. Overall study: Early released data comprised some 91 million unique TCRs from HLA-typed donors. Whole-study findings and limits: Analyzed later, most CMV-associated TCR beta chains appeared HLA-restricted. The classifier reportedly diagnosed cytomegalovirus status with high sensitivity and specificity.

V is TRBV5-1 and J is TRBJ2-2; 13 bases are shared with TRBD2. The sequence was collected from a girl aged 2 to 10 in good health and CMV-seropositive. The sample was PBMCs. The CDR3: CASRPVGTSGKNTGELFF. CDR3 DNA sequence: TGCGCCAGCAGACCAGTAGGGACTAGCGGGAAAAACACCGGGGAGCTGTTTTTT.